Listed below are T cell receptor beta chains from one sample, sequenced in a study of CD8 T cell repertoires and HIV-1 epitope variants. Here immunoSEQ multiplex PCR was the method, and the copy in TCRdb shows in-frame clones only, minus some. The sample includes around 5,000 clones, around 70% of them seen just once. These receptors have no known antigen. Sequences were obtained from cultured CD8+ T cells derived from PBMCs. The receptors originated from a male donor with HIV. Each CDR3 is given with its conserved first and last residue. D genes are given only for firm matches. Not all rows give a size; the values are once, few, many and, for expanded clones, a class.

TRBJ2-7 | TRBD1 | . | TRBV6-5 | CASSYSIQGAVYEQYF | TGTGCCAGCAGTTACTCTATACAGGGGGCCGTCTACGAGCAGTACTTC
TRBJ2-7 | . | . | TRBV5-4 | CASSSGDEQYF | TGTGCCAGCAGCTCCGGGGACGAGCAGTACTTC
TRBJ1-2 | . | . | TRBV4-2 | CASSQGTDPNYGYTF | TGTGCCAGCAGCCAAGGGACCGATCCAAACTATGGCTACACCTTC
TRBJ2-1 | TRBD2 | few | TRBV10-2 | CASSDSSGGQGEQFF | TGCGCCAGCAGTGATTCGAGCGGGGGGCAAGGTGAGCAGTTCTTC
TRBJ2-7 | TRBD1 | . | TRBV7-9 | CASSGQGRYEQYF | TGTGCCAGCAGTGGACAGGGGCGGTACGAGCAGTACTTC
TRBJ2-3 | . | . | TRBV28 | CASRGRGIIVATDTQYF | TGTGCCAGCCGAGGTCGCGGTATCATCGTGGCCACAGATACGCAGTATTTT
TRBJ1-5 | . | . | TRBV19 | CASSVGEWGNQPQHF | TGTGCCAGTAGTGTCGGGGAATGGGGCAATCAGCCCCAGCATTTT
TRBJ2-3 | TRBD2 | medium-sized | TRBV6-1 | CASSETSGRPDTQYF | TGTGCCAGCAGTGAGACTAGCGGGAGGCCAGATACGCAGTATTTT
TRBJ1-1 | . | . | TRBV11-1 | CASSLDQGSTEAFF | TGTGCCAGCAGCTTAGATCAGGGAAGCACTGAAGCTTTCTTT
TRBJ2-3 | TRBD1 | . | TRBV7-2 | CASSSGQGYADTQYF | TGTGCCAGCAGCTCGGGACAGGGGTACGCAGATACGCAGTATTTT
TRBJ2-7 | . | few | TRBV6-5 | CASSYGAQGEQYF | TGTGCCAGCAGTTACGGGGCACAGGGCGAGCAGTACTTC
TRBJ1-3 | . | . | TRBV4-1 | CASSPGRVGLSGNTIYF | TGCGCCAGCAGCCCCGGACGGGTTGGACTCTCTGGAAACACCATATATTTT
TRBJ2-1 | . | . | TRBV7-9 | CASLPTGLQYNEQFF | TGTGCCAGCTTGCCAACGGGACTCCAATACAATGAGCAGTTCTTC
TRBJ2-2 | TRBD2 | . | TRBV28 | CASYTRTAAVSGRPTTNTGELFF | TGTGCCAGCTATACAAGGACAGCTGCGGTGAGCGGGAGGCCTACAACGAACACCGGGGAGCTGTTTTTT
TRBJ2-1 | . | . | TRBV27 | CASSEGGTLNEQFF | TGTGCCAGCAGTGAGGGGGGGACATTGAATGAGCAGTTCTTC
TRBJ1-4 | TRBD1 | . | TRBV7-6 | CASSLERRGRLNEKLFF | TGTGCCAGCAGCTTAGAACGCAGGGGGCGCCTTAATGAAAAACTGTTTTTT
TRBJ2-5 | . | . | TRBV5-4 | CASSPTGLETQYF | TGTGCCAGCAGCCCCACGGGGCTAGAGACCCAGTACTTC
TRBJ1-1 | . | . | TRBV14 | CASSQAFTEAFF | TGTGCCAGCAGCCAGGCGTTCACTGAAGCTTTCTTT
TRBJ2-1 | TRBD1 | . | TRBV28 | CASSETTGDGGSSYNEQFF | TGTGCCAGCAGCGAAACGACAGGGGACGGGGGTAGCTCCTACAATGAGCAGTTCTTC
TRBJ2-3 | TRBD2 | . | TRBV29-1 | CSVEHKGYPGLAGHTQYF | TGCAGCGTAGAACATAAAGGGTACCCGGGACTAGCGGGCCATACGCAGTATTTT
TRBJ1-2 | . | . | TRBV19 | CASAGLHLNYGYTF | TGTGCCAGTGCCGGTTTACACCTTAACTATGGCTACACCTTC
TRBJ2-3 | TRBD2 | . | TRBV7-6 | CASSLARASGTSTDTQYF | TGTGCCAGCAGCTTAGCGCGGGCTAGCGGGACGAGCACAGATACGCAGTATTTT
TRBJ1-1 | TRBD1 | . | TRBV11-2 | CASSGQGPEAFF | TGTGCCAGCTCAGGACAGGGACCTGAAGCTTTCTTT
TRBJ2-3 | TRBD2 | . | TRBV28 | CAIRYLGAGADTQYF | TGTGCCATCCGATATTTGGGAGCGGGAGCAGATACGCAGTATTTT
TRBJ2-5 | TRBD1 | . | TRBV7-8 | CASAKETGGRQTQYF | TGTGCCAGCGCTAAGGAAACAGGGGGCCGACAGACCCAGTACTTC
TRBJ2-5 | TRBD2 | . | TRBV19 | CASSLGRLAGETQYF | TGTGCCAGTAGCCTGGGAAGACTAGCGGGAGAGACCCAGTACTTC
TRBJ2-7 | . | . | TRBV7-2 | CASSLHSGGLYEQYF | TGTGCCAGCAGCTTACACAGCGGAGGATTGTACGAGCAGTACTTC
TRBJ1-3 | . | . | TRBV9 | CASSVGGGSGNTIYF | TGTGCCAGCAGCGTAGGAGGGGGTTCGGGAAACACCATATATTTT
TRBJ2-7 | . | . | TRBV19 | CASSIGPGPYEQYF | TGTGCCAGTAGTATAGGACCAGGGCCCTACGAGCAGTACTTC